These 21 T cell receptor beta chains were sequenced from one sample in a study of spatial heterogeneity in lung cancer. Each CDR3 protein gets one entry after TCRdb re-called the 5' RACE reads with MiXCR. The sample has more than 30,000 distinct CDR3 sequences, around 5% seen once. Indicated time point: sample taken at primary tumor resection. The study sequenced unsorted whole RNA from tumor, nontumor lung or frozen PBMC. This material consisted of PBMCs, taken at surgery. The receptors were gathered from a female donor with early-stage non-small cell lung cancer.

This clonotype occurred many times. CDR3 bases: TGTGCCAGCAGTGTTAGGGTTGGAGGACAGGGGAGAAAAGAGACCCAGTACTTC. It specifies CASSVRVGGQGRKETQYF. The chain uses TRBV12-3 or TRBV12-4 and TRBJ2-5, with TRBD1 matching 9 bases. V lost 5 bases, J lost 3 bases, and 16 bases stayed unmatched. The CDR3 runs 18 residues.

This clonotype appeared many times. The V and J genes are TRBV20-1 and TRBJ1-4; TRBD1 matches at 7 bases. This CDR3 region has 16 residues. Germline CDR1 and CDR2: DFQATT and SNEGSKA (reference sequence). V was clipped by 0 bases and J by 3 bases; unmatched bases: 7. CDR3 region: CSARDLGGLANEKLFF. The DNA of the CDR3 is TGCAGTGCTAGAGACTTAGGGGGCTTGGCTAATGAAAAACTGTTTTTT.

This clonotype occurred a few times. The gene calls are TRBV3-1 and TRBJ1-4, with 8 nucleotides matching TRBD1. Germline V CDR1 and CDR2: LGHDT, YNNKEL (reference sequence). The ends lost 0 bases at V and 8 bases at J; junction bases unmatched: 14. The CDR3 loop spans 18 amino acids. The CDR3 region is CASSQDSGTGRLREKLFF. DNA of the CDR3: TGTGCCAGCAGCCAAGATTCGGGGACAGGCCGTTTAAGGGAAAAACTGTTTTTT.

This clonotype came up many times. CDR3 in amino acids: CASTSRGWDEAFF. In DNA form, the CDR3 reads TGTGCCAGCACCTCGCGGGGTTGGGATGAAGCTTTCTTT. The chain carries TRBV2 and TRBJ1-1; no reliable D call. V dropped 7 bases and J dropped 7 bases, with 16 bases sitting between them. The CDR3 length is 13 residues. The germline V gene has CDR1 SNHLY and CDR2 FYNNEI.

Comment on this clonotype: This clone may be a read error of a much larger clone one base away. The chain employs TRBV5-1 and TRBJ2-1; TRBD2 aligns across 11 bases. The length of the CDR3 is 16 residues. Germline V gives CDR1 SGHRS, CDR2 YFSETQ. The chain's CDR3 is CASSLLLAGANNERFF. The CDR3, as DNA: TGCGCCAGCAGCTTGTTACTAGCGGGGGCTAACAATGAGCGGTTCTTC.

This clonotype was observed at least ten times. The rearrangement links TRBV3-2 to TRBJ2-7; whether TRBD2, the table's D call, matches the DNA was not checked. TRBV3-2 is a recognized pseudogene. CDR3 length equals 16 residues. The CDR3 loop is CASSQEARLAGGEQYF. The CDR3 DNA reads TGTGCCAGCAGCCAAGAGGCGAGGCTAGCGGGGGGCGAGCAGTACTTC.

The genes are TRBV7-9 and TRBJ2-5; no clear D. CDR3 length equals 14 residues. V lost 5 bases and J 2 bases, leaving 12 bases between the germline ends. From germline, CDR1 is SEHNR and CDR2 FQNEAQ (reference sequence). In DNA form, the CDR3 reads TGTGCCAGCAGCCCGGCTTCATCTCAAGAGACCCAGTACTTC. Amino acids: CASSPASSQETQYF.

In its sample, this clonotype was seen many times. V gene TRBV12-3 or TRBV12-4 combines with J gene TRBJ1-6, with D possibly being TRBD1 (5 bases). The germline V and J ends were trimmed by 3 bases and 8 bases, with 20 bases remaining between them. CDR3 length: 17 amino acids. This CDR3 reads CASSFSGFWRGDSPLHF. The CDR3 coding sequence is TGTGCCAGCAGTTTCTCGGGGTTCTGGCGGGGGGATTCACCCCTCCACTTT.

This clonotype was recorded many times. The rearrangement links TRBV7-9 to TRBJ1-1, with D perhaps TRBD1 (5 bases). CDR3 length: 13 amino acids. Trimming took off 3 bases at V and 2 bases at J, with 7 bases between the two ends. The germline CDR1 and CDR2 sequences are SEHNR and FQNEAQ (reference sequence). The CDR3 is CASSFDSNTEAFF. DNA of the CDR3: TGTGCCAGCAGCTTCGACAGCAACACTGAAGCTTTCTTT.

This clonotype was seen a handful of times. The chain joins TRBV30 to TRBJ1-2; 9 nucleotides align to TRBD1. The germline gives CDR1 GTSNPN, CDR2 SVGIG (reference sequence). The CDR3 has 14 amino acids. Trimming took 3 bases from V and 6 from J; bases not matched to a gene: 8. The CDR3 DNA follows: TGTGCCTGGAGGCTTCGGACAGGGGCGAATGGCTACACCTTC. Encoded protein: CAWRLRTGANGYTF.

At least ten counts were recorded for this clonotype. CDR3 sequence (DNA): TGTGCCAGCAGGATGACAGGCAGCTCCTACGAGCAGTACTTC. Protein product: CASRMTGSSYEQYF. The chain uses TRBV27 and TRBJ2-7; D is possibly TRBD1 (6 bases). Germline CDR1 and CDR2: MNHEY and SMNVEV (reference sequence). This CDR3 has 14 amino acids. V was cut by 6 bases and J by 0 bases, with 12 bases left in between.

The chain joins TRBV6-5 to TRBJ1-1; D not resolved. Germline V CDR1 and CDR2: MNHEY, SVGAGI. This CDR3 comprises 14 residues. Trimming removed 2 bases from V and 4 bases from J, with 11 bases in between. DNA of the CDR3: TGTGCCAGCAGTTACATGAGTCTGGGCACTGAAGCTTTCTTT. It codes for CASSYMSLGTEAFF.

The rearrangement links TRBV6-2 or TRBV6-3 to TRBJ1-1; D is perhaps TRBD1 (5 bases). V was trimmed by 6 bases and J by 4 bases, leaving 12 bases between them. CDR3 length equals 13 residues. Looked up from germline, CDR1 is MNHEY and CDR2 is SVGEGT. The CDR3 DNA follows: TGTGCCAGCAGCGACCCAGGGTCCACTGAAGCTTTCTTT. This codes for CASSDPGSTEAFF.

In its sample, this clonotype was seen many times. The V and J genes are TRBV12-3 or TRBV12-4 and TRBJ2-7; a possible D gene is TRBD1 (5 bases). V was clipped by 0 bases and J by 6 bases, with 9 bases between them. The CDR3 is made up of 13 amino acids. The CDR3 region is CASSLAGASEQYF. CDR3 in DNA: TGTGCCAGCAGTTTAGCAGGGGCAAGCGAGCAGTACTTC.

At least ten counts were recorded for this clonotype. The rearrangement links TRBV20-1 to TRBJ2-3; D is unclear. The germline CDR1 and CDR2 sequences are DFQATT and SNEGSKA (reference sequence). This CDR3 is 13 amino acids long. Trimming left V 5 bases short and J 5 bases short, with 14 bases between. The CDR3 bases are TGCAGTGCTTGGGTCTTGGTGGGAGATACGCAGTATTTT. Its translation is CSAWVLVGDTQYF.

This clonotype was counted many times. The V call is TRBV20-1, the J call TRBJ2-3, with D perhaps TRBD2 (5 bases). The V gene lost 4 bases and the J gene lost 2 bases, with 13 bases spanning the gap. Per the germline V gene, CDR1 is DFQATT and CDR2 is SNEGSKA (reference sequence). The CDR3 sequence is 14 residues long. The CDR3 region is CSAISGRATDTQYF. The CDR3 DNA follows: TGCAGTGCTATAAGCGGCCGTGCCACAGATACGCAGTATTTT.

This clonotype was seen more than once but under ten times. The chain uses TRBV29-1 and TRBJ1-1; the D gene is possibly TRBD1 (5 bases). The CDR3 has 13 residues. Trimming left V 3 bases short and J 4 bases short, with 12 bases between. CDR1 and CDR2 (germline): SQVTM, ANQGSEA. CDR3 in DNA: TGCAGCGTTGACCAGGGCCCGGCCACTGAAGCTTTCTTT. Its translation is CSVDQGPATEAFF.

This clonotype was seen a handful of times. The rearrangement joins TRBV7-2 to TRBJ1-1, with D tentatively TRBD1 (6 bases). V dropped 5 bases and J dropped 3 bases, with 22 bases sitting between them. In germline, CDR1 is SGHTA, CDR2 FQGNSA. The CDR3 is 17 amino acids. This CDR3 reads CASSPRRSGGLDTEAFF. CDR3 nucleotide sequence: TGTGCCAGCAGCCCCAGGCGTTCGGGGGGCCTGGACACTGAAGCTTTCTTT. Using reference TRBV7-2 and TRBJ1-1 for the parts outside the CDR3, the full variable domain is GAGVSQSPSNKVTEKGKDVELRCDPISGHTALYWYRQSLGQGLEFLIYFQGNSAPDKSGLPSDRFSAERTGGSVSTLTIQRTQQEDSAVYLCASSPRRSGGLDTEAFFGQGTRLTVV.

This clonotype was observed at least ten times. This chain uses TRBV27 with TRBJ2-2; tentatively, D is TRBD1 or TRBD2 (6 bases each). Germline V lookup: CDR1 MNHEY, CDR2 SMNVEV (reference sequence). Trimming stripped 5 bases from V and 4 bases from J, with 11 bases between. This CDR3 has 14 amino acids. As DNA, the CDR3 is TGTGCCAGCAGTCGAGGGGGGCCCACCGGGGAGCTGTTTTTT. Encoded protein: CASSRGGPTGELFF.

This clonotype has ten or more counts. The chain couples TRBV15 to TRBJ2-5, with TRBD1 identical over 9 bases. The V segment lost 3 bases and the J segment 1 base; nucleotides outside the gene matches: 6. Germline CDR1 and CDR2: LNHNV and YYDKDF (reference sequence). The CDR3 length is 16 residues. The CDR3 sequence is CATSRGLTGGQETQYF. Here the CDR3 DNA reads TGTGCCACCAGCAGGGGATTGACAGGGGGCCAAGAGACCCAGTACTTC.

This rearrangement joins TRBV28 to TRBJ2-1, with D perhaps TRBD1 (6 bases). Germline loops: CDR1 MDHEN, CDR2 SYDVKM. The CDR3 spans 17 residues. Trimming took 6 bases from V and 5 from J, leaving 23 bases between them. The chain's CDR3 is CASRTRQEITHDNEQFF. The CDR3 bases are TGTGCCAGCAGAACCAGACAGGAGATAACGCATGACAATGAGCAGTTCTTC.